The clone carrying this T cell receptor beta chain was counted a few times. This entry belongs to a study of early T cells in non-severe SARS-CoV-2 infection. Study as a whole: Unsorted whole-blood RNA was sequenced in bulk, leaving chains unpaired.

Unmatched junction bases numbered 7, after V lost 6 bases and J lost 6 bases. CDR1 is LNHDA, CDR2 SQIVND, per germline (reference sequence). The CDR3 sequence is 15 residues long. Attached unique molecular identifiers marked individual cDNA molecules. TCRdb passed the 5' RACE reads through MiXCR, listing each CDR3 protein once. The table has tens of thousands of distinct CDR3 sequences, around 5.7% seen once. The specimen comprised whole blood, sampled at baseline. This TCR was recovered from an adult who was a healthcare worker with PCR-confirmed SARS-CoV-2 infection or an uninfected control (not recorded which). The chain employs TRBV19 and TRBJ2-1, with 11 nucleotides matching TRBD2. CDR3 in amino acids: CASSPTSGSSNEQFF. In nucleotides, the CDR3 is TGTGCCAGTAGCCCAACTAGCGGGAGCTCCAATGAGCAGTTCTTC.